This TCR beta chain derives from a study of CD8 T cells in ankylosing spondylitis. At least ten counts were recorded for this clonotype. Its antigen is still unknown. TCR beta libraries were made by quantitative 5'-RACE with molecular barcodes. TCRdb recomputed calls from the 5' RACE reads with MiXCR, one row per CDR3 protein. Of over 75,000 distinct CDR3 sequences in the sample, roughly 10% were seen once. The CDR3 runs 14 residues. The V gene lost 5 bases and the J gene lost 8 bases, with 18 bases spanning the gap. The germline V gene encodes CDR1 MDHEN and CDR2 SYDVKM. The study's findings and limits: Clones linked to disease were reported to show significant enrichment in matched ankylosing spondylitis synovial fluid. Characteristic of ankylosing spondylitis blood, it appeared, was a TCR beta motif comprising about eight highly homologous variants. Disease-linked clones displayed a CD8+ phenotype and appeared relatively rarely in peripheral blood.

The V call is TRBV28, the J call TRBJ1-1; D is unclear. The sequenced material came from blood, either unsorted or a sorted T cell fraction (not recorded which). The receptor was derived from a male donor with ankylosing spondylitis or in good health (not recorded which). The CDR3 DNA reads as TGTGCCAGCAGTACCAACCGACGGGTAGAAGAAGCTTTCTTT. This encodes CASSTNRRVEEAFF.